The clone carrying this T cell receptor (beta chain) was observed a single time. Trimming took off 0 bases at V and 2 bases at J, with 17 bases between the two ends. The CDR3 covers 16 residues. CDR1 and CDR2 (germline): SQVTM, ANQGSEA. Authors' methods: Using reference gene primer amplification, nucleated cell counts were estimated. Assay: immunoSEQ multiplex PCR; the TCRdb copy retains only in-frame clones and omits some. That table is the source of V, J and clone size, and D and trimming were worked out from the DNA. Seen here are 35,000 to 40,000 clones, more than 75% observed once, and the top ten hold about an eighth. This sample is part of a study of blood T cell repertoires in COVID-19. Overall study context: Spain, Italy and the United States supplied samples that represented acute and convalescent COVID-19. T cells, B-cell-depleted T cells, or PBMCs provided the cDNA or gDNA that served as material.

Sequencing was carried out using peripheral blood. The V call is TRBV29-1, the J call TRBJ2-7, with D maybe TRBD2 (7 bases). This TCR came from a human donor in a cohort sampled during active COVID-19. Here the CDR3 DNA reads TGCAGCGTTGAAGATCGGGGGCGGGGGCTACCCTACGAGCAGTACTTC. Translated, it gives CSVEDRGRGLPYEQYF.